The entry that follows covers one TCR beta chain sequence. The antigen remains undetermined. The read finishes 3 residues shy of the CDR3 end, and the germline J gene is used to complete it. The data derive from a study of T cells in women clearing cervical HPV infection. Study context: Blood came at first lesion visit for cases, post-clearance for controls. Only a few women had HLA typing results available. Study-wide results and limits: Repertoire richness, not evenness, was significantly elevated in CIN3+ cases versus controls.

Germline CDR1 is SGHNT and CDR2 is YYREEE (reference sequence). With 3 bases clipped from V and 4 bases from J, the junction kept 7 bases outside the gene matches. The CDR3 has 15 residues. Produced via immunoSEQ multiplex PCR; TCRdb's table is partial and in-frame only. The sample table includes roughly 42,000 clones. The clonotype comes from a woman between 18 and 70 years old with a cervical HPV16 infection that either progressed to CIN3+ or cleared (not recorded which). The chain recombines TRBV5-4 with TRBJ1-1; 9 bases match TRBD1. Material for sequencing was blood buffy coat. Partial CDR3 DNA: TGTGCCAGCAGCTCTAGGACAGGGGTGGGCACTGAA. Translation gives CASSSRTGVGTE. The whole CDR3 sequence reads CASSSRTGVGTEAFF. Full variable domain (outside the CDR3, taken from reference TRBV5-4 and TRBJ1-1): ETGVTQSPTHLIKTRGQQVTLRCSSQSGHNTVSWYQQALGQGPQFIFQYYREEENGRGNFPPRFSGLQFPNYSSELNVNALELDDSALYLCASSSRTGVGTEAFFGQGTRLTVV.